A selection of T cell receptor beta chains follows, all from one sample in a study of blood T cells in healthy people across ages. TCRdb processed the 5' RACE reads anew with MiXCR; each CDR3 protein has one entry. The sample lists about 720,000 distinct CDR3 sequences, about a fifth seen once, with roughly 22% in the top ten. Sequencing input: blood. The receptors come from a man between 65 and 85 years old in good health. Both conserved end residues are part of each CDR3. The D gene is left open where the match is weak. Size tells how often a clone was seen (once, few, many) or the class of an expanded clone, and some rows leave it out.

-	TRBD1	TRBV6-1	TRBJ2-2	CASIWYQGEGTGELFF	TGTGCCAGCATATGGTATCAGGGGGAAGGCACCGGGGAGCTGTTTTTT
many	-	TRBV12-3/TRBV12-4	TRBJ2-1	CASSLVDNEQFF	TGTGCCAGCAGCTTAGTTGACAATGAGCAGTTCTTC
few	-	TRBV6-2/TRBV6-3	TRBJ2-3	CASSYPENTDTQYF	TGTGCCAGCAGTTACCCAGAAAACACAGATACGCAGTATTTT
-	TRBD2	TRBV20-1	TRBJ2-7	CSATSGSTLSYEQYF	TGCAGTGCTACTAGCGGGAGTACTCTCTCCTACGAGCAGTACTTC
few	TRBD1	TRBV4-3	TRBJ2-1	CASSQRDSPYNEQFF	TGCGCCAGCAGCCAGAGGGACAGCCCCTACAATGAGCAGTTCTTC
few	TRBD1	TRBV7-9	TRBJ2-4	CASSRDRGRDIQYF	TGTGCCAGCAGTCGTGACAGGGGGAGGGACATTCAGTACTTC
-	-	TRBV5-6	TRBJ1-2	CASSLGGKANYGYTF	TGTGCCAGCAGCTTGGGGGGTAAAGCTAACTATGGCTACACCTTC
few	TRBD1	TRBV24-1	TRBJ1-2	CATSDFRQGNYGYTF	TGTGCCACCAGTGATTTTCGACAGGGCAACTATGGCTACACCTTC
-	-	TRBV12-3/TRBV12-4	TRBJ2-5	CASSLSLLQPEQYF	TGTGCCAGCAGTTTATCTCTCCTACAGCCTGAGCAGTACTTC
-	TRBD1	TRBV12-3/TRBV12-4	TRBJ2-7	CASSNDRDAYEQYF	TGTGCCAGCAGTAACGACAGGGACGCCTACGAGCAGTACTTC
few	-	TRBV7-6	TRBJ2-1	CASSLAGERYNEQFF	TGTGCCAGCAGCTTAGCGGGAGAAAGGTACAATGAGCAGTTCTTC
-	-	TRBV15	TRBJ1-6	CATSRDTVHSPLHF	TGTGCCACCAGCAGAGATACTGTCCATTCACCCCTCCACTTT
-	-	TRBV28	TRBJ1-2	CASSHDTVYGYTF	TGTGCCAGCAGCCACGACACCGTCTATGGCTACACCTTC
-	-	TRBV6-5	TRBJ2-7	CASSYDRTTPEQYF	TGTGCCAGCAGTTACGACCGAACGACCCCCGAGCAGTACTTC
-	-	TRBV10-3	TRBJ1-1	CAISEGSTEAFF	TGTGCCATCAGTGAGGGGAGCACTGAAGCTTTCTTT
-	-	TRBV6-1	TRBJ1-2	CASSTLDIGVADGYTF	TGTGCCAGCAGTACCCTAGACATTGGCGTAGCGGATGGCTACACCTTC
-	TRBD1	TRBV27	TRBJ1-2	CVSRAGTVSSGYTF	TGTGTCAGCAGAGCAGGGACAGTGTCCTCTGGCTACACCTTC
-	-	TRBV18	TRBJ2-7	CASPPDGLSEQYF	TGTGCCAGCCCACCAGACGGGTTAAGCGAGCAGTACTTC
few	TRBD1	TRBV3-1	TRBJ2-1	CASSHWGGTGGHYEQFF	TGTGCCAGCAGCCACTGGGGGGGGACAGGGGGCCATTATGAGCAGTTCTTC
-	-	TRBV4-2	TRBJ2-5	CASSQAVEETQYF	TGTGCCAGCAGCCAGGCGGTTGAAGAGACCCAGTACTTC
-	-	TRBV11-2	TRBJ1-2	CASSPGRVGGYTF	TGTGCCAGCAGCCCCGGGAGGGTGGGAGGCTACACCTTC
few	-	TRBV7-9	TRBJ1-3	CASSLGVGAGNTIYF	TGTGCCAGCAGCTTAGGCGTTGGGGCTGGAAACACCATATATTTT
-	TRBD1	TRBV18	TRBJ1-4	CASSERTGDEKLFF	TGTGCCAGCTCGGAACGGACAGGGGATGAAAAACTGTTTTTT
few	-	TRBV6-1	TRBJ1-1	CANSGNFGGTEAFF	TGTGCCAACAGTGGCAACTTCGGAGGCACTGAAGCTTTCTTT
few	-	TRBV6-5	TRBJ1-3	CASTRNPSGNTIYF	TGTGCCAGCACCCGAAACCCCTCGGGAAACACCATATATTTT
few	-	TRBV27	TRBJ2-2	CASPPSKNTGELFF	TGTGCCAGCCCCCCTAGCAAGAACACCGGGGAGCTGTTTTTT
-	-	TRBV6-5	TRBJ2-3	CASRPSWAGDTQYF	TGTGCCAGCAGGCCCTCGTGGGCCGGTGATACGCAGTATTTT
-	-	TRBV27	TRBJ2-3	CASSLGYWSTDTQYF	TGTGCCAGCAGTTTAGGGTATTGGAGCACAGATACGCAGTATTTT
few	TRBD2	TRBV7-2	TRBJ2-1	CASSLGPSGGYNEQFF	TGTGCCAGCAGCTTAGGTCCTAGCGGGGGTTACAATGAGCAGTTCTTC
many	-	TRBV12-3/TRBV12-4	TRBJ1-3	CASNQAGRGNTIYF	TGTGCCAGCAACCAGGCGGGGAGAGGAAACACCATATATTTT
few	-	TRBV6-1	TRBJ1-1	CASRQVTEAFF	TGTGCCAGCAGGCAAGTAACTGAAGCTTTCTTT
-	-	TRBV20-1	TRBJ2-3	CSARGVGDTQYF	TGCAGTGCTAGAGGAGTGGGAGATACGCAGTATTTT
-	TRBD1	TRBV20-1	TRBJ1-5	CSARDRGQGLNQPQHF	TGCAGTGCTAGAGATAGGGGGCAGGGCCTCAATCAGCCCCAGCATTTT
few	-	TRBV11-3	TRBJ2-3	CASSLVNTKFGDTQYF	TGTGCCAGCAGCTTAGTGAATACGAAGTTCGGAGATACGCAGTATTTT
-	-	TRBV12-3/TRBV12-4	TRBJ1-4	CASSLGGAKEKLFF	TGTGCCAGCAGTTTGGGGGGCGCCAAGGAAAAACTGTTTTTT
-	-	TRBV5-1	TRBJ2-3	CASSLEGTPSLDTQYF	TGCGCCAGCAGCTTGGAGGGGACCCCCAGCTTGGATACGCAGTATTTT
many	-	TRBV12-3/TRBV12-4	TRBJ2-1	CASSGLAVDEQFF	TGTGCCAGCTCGGGATTAGCGGTTGATGAGCAGTTCTTC
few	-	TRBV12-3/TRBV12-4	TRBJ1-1	CASSPGGMGASEAFF	TGTGCCAGCAGCCCCGGGGGTATGGGGGCTTCTGAAGCTTTCTTT
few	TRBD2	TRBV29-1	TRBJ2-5	CSAGRGQETQYF	TGCAGCGCTGGGAGGGGTCAAGAGACCCAGTACTTC
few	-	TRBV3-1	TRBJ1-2	CASSLGSSGGYTF	TGTGCCAGCAGCCTCGGTTCCTCTGGGGGCTACACCTTC
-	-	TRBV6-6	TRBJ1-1	CASRNRVMNTEAFF	TGTGCCAGCAGAAACAGGGTTATGAACACTGAAGCTTTCTTT
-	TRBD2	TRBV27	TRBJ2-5	CASSWGGVRETQYF	TGTGCCAGCAGTTGGGGGGGGGTCCGAGAGACCCAGTACTTC
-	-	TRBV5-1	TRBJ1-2	CASSSTGLESNYGYTF	TGCGCCAGCAGCTCGACCGGTCTCGAATCTAACTATGGCTACACCTTC
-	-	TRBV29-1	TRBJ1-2	CSVGGEVGYGYTF	TGCAGCGTTGGAGGGGAGGTTGGATATGGCTACACCTTC
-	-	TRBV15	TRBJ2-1	CATSRDLPEQFF	TGTGCCACCAGCAGAGATCTCCCTGAGCAGTTCTTC
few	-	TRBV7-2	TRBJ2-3	CASSLARGTDTQYF	TGTGCCAGCAGCTTAGCGAGGGGCACAGATACGCAGTATTTT
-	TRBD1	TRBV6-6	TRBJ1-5	CASSRTGENQPQHF	TGTGCCAGCAGTAGGACAGGAGAGAATCAGCCCCAGCATTTT
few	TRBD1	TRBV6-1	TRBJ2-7	CASMVPGGAFYEQYF	TGTGCCAGCATGGTCCCAGGGGGCGCATTCTACGAGCAGTACTTC
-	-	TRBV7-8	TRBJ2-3	CASSPREIQGVSTDTQYF	TGTGCCAGCAGCCCGCGAGAAATACAGGGTGTGAGCACAGATACGCAGTATTTT
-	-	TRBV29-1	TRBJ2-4	CSVVMSGRDIQYF	TGCAGCGTTGTTATGTCGGGGCGGGACATTCAGTACTTC
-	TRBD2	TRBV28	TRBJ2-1	CASTPPGTKVHEQFF	TGTGCCAGCACCCCCCCGGGGACTAAGGTTCATGAGCAGTTCTTC
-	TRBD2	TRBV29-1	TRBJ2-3	CSVPASTSGPPDTQYF	TGCAGCGTTCCAGCCTCGACTAGCGGGCCTCCAGATACGCAGTATTTT
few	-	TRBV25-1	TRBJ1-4	CASSETGSGEKLFF	TGTGCCAGCAGTGAAACGGGGAGCGGTGAAAAACTGTTTTTT
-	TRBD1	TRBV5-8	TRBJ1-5	CASSFGTGSSNQPQHF	TGTGCCAGCAGCTTTGGGACAGGGAGTAGCAATCAGCCCCAGCATTTT
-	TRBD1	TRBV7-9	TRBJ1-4	CASSSQGQGGEKLFF	TGTGCCAGCAGCAGCCAAGGACAGGGTGGTGAAAAACTGTTTTTT
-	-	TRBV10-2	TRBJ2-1	CASSETSRGGGGYNEQFF	TGCGCCAGCAGTGAGACTAGTAGAGGGGGGGGCGGGTACAATGAGCAGTTCTTC
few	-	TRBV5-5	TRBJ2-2	CASSLAAGTGTGELFF	TGTGCCAGCAGCTTGGCGGCCGGGACGGGCACCGGGGAGCTGTTTTTT